These 9 T cell receptor beta chains were all obtained from the same sample, sequenced in a study of response to subunit inactivated influenza vaccine. TCRdb recomputed calls from the RT-PCR reads with MiXCR, one row per CDR3 protein. The table lists 600,000 to 850,000 distinct CDR3 sequences, 13% to 15% of them singletons. Source: PBMCs from blood, taken about 14 days before vaccination. The receptors were gathered from a man in his fifties who received an inactivated influenza vaccine.

This clonotype was detected a few times. The V and J genes are TRBV27 and TRBJ1-1, with TRBD1 as a possible D gene (6 bases). V was cut by 2 bases and J by 0 bases, with 13 bases left in between. Germline CDR1 reads MNHEY; CDR2 reads SMNVEV (reference sequence). The CDR3 runs to 16 residues. In nucleotides, the CDR3 is TGTGCCAGCAGTTTACTCGCCGACAGGATGAACACTGAAGCTTTCTTT. This codes for CASSLLADRMNTEAFF.

The chain joins TRBV20-1 to TRBJ1-5, with D hard to call. CDR3 length: 13 residues. Per germline, CDR1 DFQATT and CDR2 SNEGSKA (reference sequence). Trimming removed 0 bases at V and 4 bases at J, with 7 bases between. The CDR3 bases are TGCAGTGCTAGAGATCCTGGAAATCAGCCCCAGCATTTT. As protein: CSARDPGNQPQHF.

This clonotype was found a few times. The chain has TRBV7-9 and TRBJ1-2; D might be TRBD1 (6 bases). Looked up from germline, CDR1 is SEHNR and CDR2 is FQNEAQ (reference sequence). This CDR3 region has 17 residues. V lost 1 base to trimming and J lost 0 bases, with 15 bases between them. The CDR3 DNA follows: TGTGCCAGCAGCTTAGTCCAGGGGCGCAGCCCTAACTATGGCTACACCTTC. The encoded protein is CASSLVQGRSPNYGYTF. Supplemented by reference TRBV7-9 and TRBJ1-2, the full variable domain reads DTGVSQNPRHKITKRGQNVTFRCDPISEHNRLYWYRQTLGQGPEFLTYFQNEAQLEKSRLLSDRFSAERPKGSFSTLEIQRTEQGDSAMYLCASSLVQGRSPNYGYTFGSGTRLTVV.

This clonotype came up many times. CDR3 nucleotides: TGTGCCAGCAGCCAAGATGTTACACTAGCGGGGGTAAATGAGCAGTTCTTC. This encodes CASSQDVTLAGVNEQFF. The rearrangement uses TRBV4-2 and TRBJ2-1, with TRBD2 matching over 11 bases. The V and J ends lost 0 bases and 7 bases, in that order; junction bases with no gene match: 8. In germline, CDR1 is LGHNA, CDR2 YNFKEQ. The CDR3 contains 17 residues.

This clonotype was picked up a small number of times. The CDR3 DNA follows: TGTGCCAGCAGCCCCCCCGGGCTCGGTTCGACCCAGTACTTC. Translated: CASSPPGLGSTQYF. The chain joins TRBV7-2 to TRBJ2-5; D ambiguous. V shed 5 bases and J shed 7 bases, with 17 bases lying between them. CDR3 size: 14 residues. CDR1 and CDR2 (germline): SGHTA, FQGNSA. Full variable domain (remainder filled in from reference TRBV7-2 and TRBJ2-5): GAGVSQSPSNKVTEKGKDVELRCDPISGHTALYWYRQSLGQGLEFLIYFQGNSAPDKSGLPSDRFSAERTGGSVSTLTIQRTQQEDSAVYLCASSPPGLGSTQYFGPGTRLLVL.

This clonotype showed up just a few times. The CDR3 is CASSLSGGGHEQYF. DNA of the CDR3: TGTGCCAGCAGCCTGTCGGGGGGGGGCCACGAGCAGTACTTC. V usage is TRBV11-2 and J usage is TRBJ2-7; 8 positions agree with TRBD2. Germline trimming cut 5 bases from V and 5 bases from J; bases unmatched to any gene: 8. The CDR3 has 14 amino acids. Germline V lookup: CDR1 SGHAT, CDR2 FQNNGV.

The V and J genes are TRBV12-3 or TRBV12-4 and TRBJ1-1; D is perhaps TRBD1 (6 bases). There are 13 residues in the CDR3. V was shortened by 0 bases and J by 7 bases, with 9 bases between the two germline ends. In nucleotides, the CDR3 is TGTGCCAGCAGTTTAGCGGGAGGGGGTGAAGCTTTCTTT. It codes for CASSLAGGGEAFF.

V gene TRBV7-2 combines with J gene TRBJ2-7, with TRBD1 matching over 8 bases. This CDR3 has 14 residues. CDR1 and CDR2 (germline): SGHTA, FQGNSA. V gave up 5 bases and J gave up 3 bases; unmatched junction bases: 6. CDR3 nucleotide sequence: TGTGCCAGCAGCCGGGGACAGGCGATCTACGAGCAGTACTTC. This translates into CASSRGQAIYEQYF.

The V call is TRBV14, the J call TRBJ2-1; TRBD2 aligns across 7 bases. This CDR3 comprises 17 residues. V was pared by 0 bases and J by 3 bases, with 8 bases of the junction left unmatched. CDR1 SGHDN and CDR2 FVKESK come from the germline V gene. For the CDR3, the DNA is TGTGCCAGCAGCCAAGAAGAAACGGGACTACTCTACAATGAGCAGTTCTTC. As protein: CASSQEETGLLYNEQFF.